Below are 24 T cell receptor beta chains sequenced from a single sample in a study of blood T cell repertoires in COVID-19. The data were produced by immunoSEQ multiplex PCR, yet TCRdb's version contains in-frame clones alone and is incomplete. The profile shows over 200,000 clones, 88% of them singletons. The material sequenced was peripheral blood. The receptors originated from a woman between 55 and 75 years old with acute or convalescent COVID-19.

V usage is TRBV3-1 (or the pseudogene TRBV3-2) and J usage is TRBJ2-3; 11 bases are a match to TRBD2. The CDR3 has 18 amino acids. Germline V gene sequence: CDR1 LGHDT, CDR2 YNNKEL (reference sequence). With 0 bases clipped from V and 5 bases from J, the junction kept 10 bases outside the gene matches. CDR3 in amino acids: CASSQDQELAGAGDTQYF. The CDR3 DNA reads as TGTGCCAGCAGCCAAGACCAAGAACTAGCGGGAGCGGGAGATACGCAGTATTTT.

This chain uses TRBV19 with TRBJ2-3; D perhaps matches TRBD1 (5 bases). V was pared by 4 bases and J by 3 bases, with 11 bases between. There are 14 residues in the CDR3. In germline, CDR1 is LNHDA, CDR2 SQIVND (reference sequence). The CDR3 spells CASSKGMVTDTQYF. Here the CDR3 DNA reads TGTGCCAGTAGTAAGGGGATGGTTACAGATACGCAGTATTTT.

CDR3 sequence (DNA): TGTGCCAGCAGCTCTGGGGCGATCGGGCAGTACTTC. It translates to CASSSGAIGQYF. The chain links TRBV7-6 to TRBJ2-7, with D perhaps TRBD1 (5 bases). This CDR3 region has 12 residues. V was cut by 4 bases and J by 9 bases, with 13 bases left in between. Germline V gene sequence: CDR1 SGHVS, CDR2 FNYEAQ. The complete variable domain, with remaining parts taken from reference TRBV7-6 and TRBJ2-7, reads GAGVSQSPRYKVTKRGQDVALRCDPISGHVSLYWYRQALGQGPEFLTYFNYEAQQDKSGLPNDRFSAERPEGSISTLTIQRTEQRDSAMYRCASSSGAIGQYFGPGTRLTVT.

The rearrangement joins TRBV7-9 to TRBJ1-3; D unresolved. The CDR3 loop spans 16 amino acids. Germline CDR1 reads SEHNR; CDR2 reads FQNEAQ (reference sequence). Trimming pared 1 base from V and 4 bases from J, leaving 14 bases between. The CDR3 DNA sequence: TGTGCCAGCAGCTTAGTACGGGGTGCTATCGGAAACACCATATATTTT. This codes for CASSLVRGAIGNTIYF.

V is TRBV5-6 and J is TRBJ1-2; tentatively, D is TRBD1 (6 bases). This CDR3 spans 16 amino acids. Germline lookup yields CDR1 SGHDT and CDR2 YYEEEE. V gave up 4 bases and J gave up 4 bases, with 20 bases separating them. The CDR3 sequence: CASSPSPQGLVYGYTF. In DNA, the CDR3 is TGTGCCAGCAGCCCAAGCCCCCAGGGGCTCGTCTATGGCTACACCTTC.

The chain is built from TRBV6-5 and TRBJ2-1; tentative D call: TRBD2 (5 bases). The germline V gene encodes CDR1 MNHEY and CDR2 SVGAGI. This CDR3 region has 15 residues. V gave up 7 bases and J gave up 5 bases, with 18 bases separating them. The DNA for the CDR3 is TGTGCCAGCAATCACCCCCGGGGAGCCAACAATGAGCAGTTCTTC. Residues: CASNHPRGANNEQFF.

The chain combines TRBV10-3 with TRBJ2-7; 15 bases align to TRBD2. Germline assignment: CDR1 ENHRY and CDR2 SYGVKD. The CDR3 spans 15 residues. J was trimmed by 2 bases and V by 4 bases; bases with no gene match: 0. The CDR3 protein is CAISGTSGRAYEQYF. The CDR3 nucleotides read TGTGCCATCAGTGGGACTAGCGGGAGGGCCTACGAGCAGTACTTC.

This rearrangement joins TRBV18 to TRBJ2-7; 7 bases are a match to TRBD2. V was pared by 3 bases and J by 3 bases, with 5 bases of the junction left unmatched. CDR3 length: 14 residues. Germline loops: CDR1 KGHSH, CDR2 LQKENI. Here the CDR3 DNA reads TGTGCCAGCTCACCTGGGAGGGATAACTACGAGCAGTACTTC. This gives the protein CASSPGRDNYEQYF.

V usage is TRBV19 and J usage is TRBJ2-5; 7 nucleotides agree with TRBD1. With V trimmed by 6 bases and J by 1 base, 5 bases remained unmatched. The CDR3 totals 14 residues. Germline V gene lookup returns CDR1 LNHDA and CDR2 SQIVND (reference sequence). The CDR3 loop reads CASSPGQLQETQYF. The CDR3 DNA follows: TGTGCCAGTAGCCCGGGACAGCTCCAAGAGACCCAGTACTTC.

The rearrangement links TRBV24-1 to TRBJ1-2, with 9 bases aligning to TRBD1. Trimming took 9 bases from V and 8 from J; bases not matched to a gene: 12. CDR3 length equals 14 residues. Per germline, CDR1 KGHDR and CDR2 SFDVKD. DNA of the CDR3: TGTGCCACCGGAAGGACAGGGGAGTTAGGGGGCTACACCTTC. It yields the protein CATGRTGELGGYTF.

The V call is TRBV7-9, the J call TRBJ2-5; the match to TRBD2 covers 11 bases. V dropped 4 bases and J dropped 5; count of bases not matched to a gene: 15. Germline V gene sequence: CDR1 SEHNR, CDR2 FQNEAQ (reference sequence). The CDR3 contains 18 residues. The CDR3 reads CASSSLAGGSADWETQYF. The CDR3 region has the DNA TGTGCCAGCAGCTCCCTAGCGGGAGGATCCGCCGATTGGGAGACCCAGTACTTC.

The rearrangement links TRBV25-1 to TRBJ2-1; 11 nucleotides agree with TRBD1. The trim removed 6 bases at V and 6 bases at J, leaving 7 bases unmatched. The CDR3 is made up of 15 amino acids. Germline V gives CDR1 MGHDK, CDR2 SYGVNS. CDR3 sequence reads: CASSPGQGASNEQFF. CDR3 bases: TGTGCCAGCAGCCCCGGACAGGGGGCCAGCAATGAGCAGTTCTTC. The whole variable domain, remainder taken from reference TRBV25-1 and TRBJ2-1, is EADIYQTPRYLVIGTGKKITLECSQTMGHDKMYWYQQDPGMELHLIHYSYGVNSTEKGDLSSESTVSRIRTEHFPLTLESARPSHTSQYLCASSPGQGASNEQFFGPGTRLTVL.

The count of this clone is one. V is TRBV10-2 and J is TRBJ1-2; no firm D call. The CDR3 consists of 13 residues. Trimming took 5 bases from V and 3 from J, leaving 10 bases between them. Germline CDR1 and CDR2: WSHSY and SAAADI. CDR3 nucleotides: TGCGCCAGCAGTAAAGAGGCCGACTATGGCTACACCTTC. It specifies CASSKEADYGYTF.

This clone was recorded only once. J is TRBJ2-1 and V is TRBV3-1 (or the pseudogene TRBV3-2); a possible D gene is TRBD2 (5 bases). The CDR3 length is 15 residues. Trimming pared 4 bases from V and 2 bases from J, leaving 12 bases between. CDR1 is LGHDT, CDR2 YNNKEL, per germline (reference sequence). The CDR3 DNA is TGTGCCAGCAGCCCACCGGGATACCCCTACAATGAGCAGTTCTTC. It specifies CASSPPGYPYNEQFF.

V is TRBV30 and J is TRBJ1-5, with D possibly TRBD1 on 5 matching bases. The germline V gene encodes CDR1 GTSNPN and CDR2 SVGIG (reference sequence). This CDR3 is 17 amino acids long. V was pared by 3 bases and J by 0 bases, with 18 bases between. This CDR3 is CAWSETGVWVSNQPQHF. The CDR3 DNA sequence: TGTGCCTGGAGCGAAACAGGTGTGTGGGTTAGCAATCAGCCCCAGCATTTT.

The chain recombines TRBV18 with TRBJ1-1; D possibly corresponds to TRBD1 (6 bases). With 3 bases removed from V and 5 bases from J, the gap between germline ends came to 13 bases. This CDR3 comprises 14 residues. Germline values: CDR1 KGHSH, CDR2 LQKENI. The CDR3 reads CASSPPPRGTEAFF. In DNA, the CDR3 is TGTGCCAGCTCACCCCCACCTAGGGGGACTGAAGCTTTCTTT.

The chain joins TRBV5-5 to TRBJ1-5; 7 bases agree with TRBD1. Germline CDR1 SGHKS, CDR2 YYEKEE (reference sequence). The CDR3 is made up of 16 amino acids. Losses at the gene ends were 1 base for V and 0 bases for J; bases not matched to a gene: 4. CDR3 residues: CASSLPGTVSNQPQHF. The CDR3 coding sequence is TGTGCCAGCAGCTTGCCCGGGACAGTTAGCAATCAGCCCCAGCATTTT.

The V call is TRBV29-1, the J call TRBJ2-1; 7 nucleotides match TRBD2. The CDR3 length is 14 residues. V shed 3 bases and J 7 bases; nucleotides not matched to a gene: 9. Germline CDR1 is SQVTM and CDR2 is ANQGSEA. In DNA form, the CDR3 reads TGCAGCGTTGAGGGCGGGAGTTTCATAAATGAGCAGTTCTTC. Translation: CSVEGGSFINEQFF.

The genes are TRBV19 and TRBJ1-5, with 8 bases fitting TRBD1. Germline V gene data show CDR1 as LNHDA and CDR2 as SQIVND (reference sequence). The length of the CDR3 is 15 residues. Trimming cost V 6 bases and J 6 bases; bases outside gene matches: 10. The DNA for the CDR3 is TGTGCCAGTAGGGAACCGGGACAGGCTGTTCAGCCCCAGCATTTT. Encoded protein: CASREPGQAVQPQHF.

V usage is TRBV28 and J usage is TRBJ2-1; D might be TRBD2 (6 bases). Trimming shortened V by 7 bases and J by 8 bases, and 27 bases separated the two germline ends. From germline, CDR1 is MDHEN and CDR2 SYDVKM. This CDR3 spans 17 amino acids. The CDR3 reads CASKSRDSLFWGHEQFF. The CDR3 DNA reads as TGTGCCAGCAAGTCCCGGGACTCCCTTTTCTGGGGCCATGAGCAGTTCTTC.

This clone was seen only once. V gene TRBV7-2 combines with J gene TRBJ2-7; 9 nucleotides align to TRBD2. Trimming took 5 bases from V and 7 from J; bases not matched to a gene: 12. Per germline, CDR1 SGHTA and CDR2 FQGNSA. The CDR3 loop spans 15 amino acids. The CDR3 region has the DNA TGTGCCAGCAGCCAAGACGCTAGCGGGATTCGGGAGCAGTACTTC. It translates to CASSQDASGIREQYF.

This clone was picked up a small number of times. The chain is built from TRBV7-6 and TRBJ2-2; TRBD2 matches at 14 bases. The J segment lost 5 bases and the V segment lost 3 bases, leaving 2 bases of the junction unmatched. The germline CDR1 and CDR2 sequences are SGHVS and FNYEAQ. This CDR3 spans 16 amino acids. The DNA of the CDR3 is TGTGCCAGCAGCTTGACTAGCGGGAGGGTAACCGGGGAGCTGTTTTTT. It is translated as CASSLTSGRVTGELFF.

The chain joins TRBV4-1 to TRBJ2-2, with TRBD1 as a possible D gene (6 bases). The CDR3 covers 16 residues. The germline gives CDR1 MGHRA, CDR2 YSYEKL. The V end was cut by 4 bases, the J end by 6 bases, with 18 bases between. This CDR3 is CASSPTGTLRSGELFF. The CDR3 coding sequence is TGCGCCAGCAGCCCTACCGGGACATTAAGGTCCGGGGAGCTGTTTTTT.

The rearrangement links TRBV29-1 to TRBJ2-5, with TRBD1 identical over 8 bases. Germline V gene data show CDR1 as SQVTM and CDR2 as ANQGSEA. V gave up 3 bases and J gave up 2 bases; unmatched junction bases: 2. The CDR3 is 13 amino acids. CDR3 sequence reads: CSVDRTGQETQYF. The CDR3 DNA reads as TGCAGCGTTGATAGGACAGGGCAAGAGACCCAGTACTTC.